Below, 9 T cell receptor beta chains from the same sample are listed, as sequenced in a study of T cells expressing NK-cell markers. After re-calling the 5' RACE reads, TCRdb lists one entry per CDR3 protein, DNA absent. The sample spans 500,000 to 700,000 distinct CDR3 sequences; the ten largest clones claim under 4.5%. The sequenced material came from blood T cells: a sorted CD56 or NKG2C T cell subset, CD4+ or CD8+ T cells, or bulk PBMC T cells (not recorded which). These receptors were taken from a man aged 18 to 29 in good health.

The chain has TRBV7-9 and TRBJ2-7. Germline V gene lookup returns CDR1 SEHNR and CDR2 FQNEAQ (reference sequence). This CDR3 is built from 12 residues. This CDR3 is CASSPDVGEQYF. Drawing the rest from reference TRBV7-9 and TRBJ2-7, the complete variable domain is DTGVSQNPRHKITKRGQNVTFRCDPISEHNRLYWYRQTLGQGPEFLTYFQNEAQLEKSRLLSDRFSAERPKGSFSTLEIQRTEQGDSAMYLCASSPDVGEQYFGPGTRLTVT.

The chain combines TRBV6-5 with TRBJ2-1; as DNA is missing, the TRBD1 call by TCRdb cannot be tested. The CDR3 covers 16 residues. Germline loops: CDR1 MNHEY, CDR2 SVGAGI. The CDR3 loop reads CASSYSKGVGYNEQFF.

The chain carries TRBV5-1 and TRBJ2-7; TCRdb picks TRBD1, but there is no DNA to check that call. Germline V CDR1 and CDR2: SGHRS, YFSETQ. The CDR3 is 16 residues long. The CDR3: CASSLQPGQGSYEQYF.

V is TRBV10-1 and J is TRBJ2-4; TCRdb indicates TRBD1, and absent DNA this call remains unverified. Per the germline V gene, CDR1 is WNHNN and CDR2 is SYGVQD (reference sequence). The length of the CDR3 is 14 residues. This chain's CDR3 is CASRVRGHKNIQYF.

J is TRBJ2-3 and V is TRBV20-1; checking the TCRdb D call of TRBD2 is not possible without DNA. The CDR3 runs to 12 residues. Germline V gene data show CDR1 as DFQATT and CDR2 as SNEGSKA (reference sequence). The CDR3 is CSARGTMDTQYF.

This chain connects TRBV6-1 to TRBJ1-1; TCRdb returns TRBD1, unconfirmable since there is no DNA. This CDR3 comprises 13 residues. The germline V gene encodes CDR1 MNHNS and CDR2 SASEGT. Here the CDR3 reads CASSVVGGTEAFF.

J is TRBJ1-4 and V is TRBV5-8; without DNA, the TCRdb call of TRBD1 cannot be checked. The CDR3 extends over 16 amino acids. Per germline, CDR1 SGHTS and CDR2 YDEGEE. The CDR3 here is CASSFGLGGLDEKLFF.

V is TRBV29-1 and J is TRBJ2-3; TCRdb selects TRBD2, and the lack of DNA leaves this call unchecked. From germline, CDR1 is SQVTM and CDR2 ANQGSEA. This CDR3 has 18 residues. CDR3 residues: CSSRWGLAGHADTDTQYF.

The chain links TRBV6-2 or TRBV6-3 to TRBJ2-3; checking the TCRdb D call of TRBD1 is not possible without DNA. There are 15 residues in the CDR3. Germline CDR1 and CDR2: MNHEY and SVGEGT. CDR3 residues: CASSYGGGSTDTQYF.